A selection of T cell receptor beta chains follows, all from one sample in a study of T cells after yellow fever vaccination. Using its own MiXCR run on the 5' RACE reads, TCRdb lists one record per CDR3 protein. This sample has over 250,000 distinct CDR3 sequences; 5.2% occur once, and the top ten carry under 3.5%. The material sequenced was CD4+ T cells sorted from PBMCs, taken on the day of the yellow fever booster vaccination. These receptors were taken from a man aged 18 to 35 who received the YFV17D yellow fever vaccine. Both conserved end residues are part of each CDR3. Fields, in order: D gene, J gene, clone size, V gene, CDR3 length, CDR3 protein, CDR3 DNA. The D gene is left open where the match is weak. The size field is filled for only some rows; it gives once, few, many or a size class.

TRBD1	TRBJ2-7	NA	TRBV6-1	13	CASFRTGYYEQYF	TGTGCCAGCTTTCGGACAGGGTACTACGAGCAGTACTTC
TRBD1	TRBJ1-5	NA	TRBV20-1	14	CSALTGESNQPQHF	TGCAGTGCGCTAACAGGGGAGAGCAATCAGCCCCAGCATTTT
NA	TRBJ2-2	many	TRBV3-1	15	CASSRGEANTGELFF	TGTGCCAGCAGCCGGGGTGAGGCGAACACCGGGGAGCTGTTTTTT
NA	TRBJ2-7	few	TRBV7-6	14	CASSLQTASYEQYF	TGTGCCAGCAGCTTACAGACAGCCTCCTACGAGCAGTACTTC
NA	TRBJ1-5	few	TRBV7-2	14	CASSLVVGAQPQHF	TGTGCCAGCAGCTTAGTGGTGGGGGCCCAGCCCCAGCATTTT
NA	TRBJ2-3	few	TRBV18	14	CASSEGGRPDTQYF	TGTGCCAGCTCAGAGGGGGGCCGACCAGATACGCAGTATTTT
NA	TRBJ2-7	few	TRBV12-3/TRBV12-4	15	CASSLVQGSSYEQYF	TGTGCCAGCAGTTTAGTTCAGGGTAGCTCCTACGAGCAGTACTTC
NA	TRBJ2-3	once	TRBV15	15	CATSRDGRPTDTQYF	TGTGCCACCAGCAGAGATGGACGCCCCACAGATACGCAGTATTTT
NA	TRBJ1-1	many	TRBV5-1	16	CASSPLEQRGNTEAFF	TGCGCCAGCAGCCCCTTAGAGCAGCGGGGGAACACTGAAGCTTTCTTT
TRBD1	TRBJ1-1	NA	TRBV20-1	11	CSATQGERAFF	TGCAGTGCTACGCAGGGGGAGAGGGCTTTCTTT
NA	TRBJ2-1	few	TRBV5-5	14	CASSSPPHYNEQFF	TGTGCCAGCAGCTCACCACCCCATTACAATGAGCAGTTCTTC
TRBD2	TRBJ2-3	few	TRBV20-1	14	CSAMTSGGLDTQYF	TGCAGTGCCATGACTAGCGGGGGGCTAGATACGCAGTATTTT
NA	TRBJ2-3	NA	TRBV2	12	CASSRDADTQYF	TGTGCCAGCAGCCGAGACGCAGATACGCAGTATTTT
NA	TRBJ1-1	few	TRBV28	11	CASWSGGVAFF	TGTGCCAGCTGGTCGGGGGGGGTGGCTTTCTTT
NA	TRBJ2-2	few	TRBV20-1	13	CSAIAGNTGELFF	TGCAGTGCTATAGCTGGGAACACCGGGGAGCTGTTTTTT